This TCR beta chain was recovered during a study of T cells in Graves' hyperthyroidism and ophthalmopathy. Overall study results and limits: Most thyroid clonotypes expanded above 0.001 were also detected in blood. With a median lead of around 5.9 months before onset, the model predicted ophthalmopathy.

RNA transcripts served as the template for amplifying TCR beta CDR3 regions. Carried out on the TCR CDR3, a first-round RT-PCR used the HTBI primer set. One entry per CDR3 protein, called by TCRdb with MiXCR from the multiplex PCR reads. The sample shows roughly 500,000 distinct CDR3 sequences, under 60% of them seen only once. CDR1 is SGHNT and CDR2 is YYREEE in the germline V gene (reference sequence). The CDR3 extends over 16 amino acids. V dropped 4 bases and J dropped 5; count of bases not matched to a gene: 8. The study left out patients who had uncontrolled infection, other autoimmune disease, pregnancy or lactation. About this clonotype itself: As yet, its antigen is unknown. This may come from a read error, since a much larger clone is one base off.

The chain recombines TRBV5-4 with TRBJ2-7; the match to TRBD2 covers 14 bases. This clonotype was sampled from an adult woman with Graves' disease, either hyperthyroidism or ophthalmopathy (not recorded which). The sample consisted of peripheral blood or thyroid tissue (not recorded which). The CDR3 coding sequence is TGTGCCAGCAGCCCGGGACTAGCGGGAGTCTCTAACGAGCAGTACTTC. Its translation: CASSPGLAGVSNEQYF.